What follows are 27 T cell receptor beta chains derived from one specimen sequenced in a study of cytomegalovirus exposure and HLA in healthy donors. In the PCR, 60 Vbeta and 13 Jbeta primers were used. Sequencing was performed with immunoSEQ multiplex PCR; in TCRdb, only in-frame clones are kept and a portion is missing. Altogether about 160,000 clones are present, around three quarters being singletons, with the ten largest covering roughly 2.1%. The sequenced material came from PBMCs. These TCRs come from a man aged 45-65 years in good health and CMV-seropositive.

The rearrangement joins TRBV2 to TRBJ1-6; D might be TRBD1 (6 bases). The germline CDR1 and CDR2 sequences are SNHLY and FYNNEI. V was cut by 6 bases and J by 6 bases, with 12 bases left in between. The CDR3 has 14 amino acids. CDR3 residues: CASSLDRTNSPLHF. The CDR3 DNA reads TGTGCCAGCAGCCTCGACAGGACTAATTCACCCCTCCACTTT.

V usage is TRBV6-1 and J usage is TRBJ1-1; D is uncertain. Germline V gene lookup returns CDR1 MNHNS and CDR2 SASEGT. The CDR3 loop spans 13 amino acids. Trimming took off 7 bases at V and 3 bases at J, with 12 bases between the two ends. The DNA for the CDR3 is TGTGCCAGCACCACTACCGGGGACACTGAAGCTTTCTTT. Protein sequence: CASTTTGDTEAFF.

This clone was counted between two and nine times. The chain employs TRBV7-9 and TRBJ1-1, with a weak D call TRBD1 (5 bases). Trimming took off 6 bases at V and 4 bases at J, with 15 bases between the two ends. This CDR3 contains 14 residues. Germline CDR1 is SEHNR and CDR2 is FQNEAQ (reference sequence). CDR3 protein: CASSEQGFGTEAFF. DNA of the CDR3: TGTGCCAGCAGTGAGCAGGGATTCGGCACTGAAGCTTTCTTT.

J is TRBJ1-3 and V is TRBV25-1; tentatively, D is TRBD1 (6 bases). The CDR3 extends over 15 amino acids. Looked up from germline, CDR1 is MGHDK and CDR2 is SYGVNS. V was clipped by 1 base and J by 1 base, with 8 bases between them. The CDR3 spells CASSEFRGSGNTIYF. In DNA, the CDR3 is TGTGCCAGCAGTGAATTTAGGGGGTCTGGAAACACCATATATTTT.

The chain couples TRBV5-1 to TRBJ2-3; 10 nucleotides line up with TRBD2. Germline CDR1 is SGHRS and CDR2 is YFSETQ. This CDR3 comprises 14 residues. J was trimmed by 4 bases and V by 6 bases; bases with no gene match: 5. The CDR3 sequence: CASTLAGGADTQYF. Written as DNA, the CDR3 is TGCGCCAGCACCTTAGCGGGGGGTGCAGATACGCAGTATTTT.

The rearrangement uses TRBV9 and TRBJ1-2; D might be TRBD1 (5 bases). The CDR3 consists of 13 residues. Deletions cut 3 bases from V and 5 bases from J, with 11 bases between. Germline V gene sequence: CDR1 SGDLS, CDR2 YYNGEE. The CDR3 region is CASSAQQEYGYTF. In DNA form, the CDR3 reads TGTGCCAGCAGCGCGCAACAGGAGTATGGCTACACCTTC.

The chain employs TRBV10-2 and TRBJ2-1; 7 bases map to TRBD1. The CDR3 covers 14 residues. V dropped 6 bases and J dropped 5; count of bases not matched to a gene: 7. CDR1 WSHSY and CDR2 SAAADI come from the germline V gene. CDR3 loop: CASRTGPDDNEQFF. CDR3 nucleotide sequence: TGCGCCAGCAGGACAGGGCCGGATGACAATGAGCAGTTCTTC.

The genes are TRBV5-1 and TRBJ2-1; 7 bases line up with TRBD2. The CDR3 totals 14 residues. Germline V gene data show CDR1 as SGHRS and CDR2 as YFSETQ. V lost 3 bases and J lost 7; bases outside the gene matches: 7. The CDR3 spells CASSWGGGDNEQFF. For the CDR3, the DNA is TGCGCCAGCAGCTGGGGGGGAGGGGATAATGAGCAGTTCTTC.

This clone was observed once. The chain combines TRBV5-4 with TRBJ2-7; 9 positions match TRBD2. The CDR3 runs 15 residues. CDR1 and CDR2 (germline): SGHNT, YYREEE (reference sequence). V shed 0 bases and J 4 bases; nucleotides not matched to a gene: 5. CDR3 in amino acids: CASSLEASGAYEQYF. The CDR3 coding sequence is TGTGCCAGCAGCTTGGAGGCTAGCGGGGCATACGAGCAGTACTTC.

The sample holds a few counts of this clone. The CDR3 spells CASRSGAIEQFF. CDR3 coding DNA: TGTGCCAGCAGGTCAGGGGCAATTGAGCAGTTCTTC. V is TRBV28 and J is TRBJ2-1; perhaps TRBD1 as D (6 bases). V was shortened by 6 bases and J by 9 bases, with 12 bases between the two germline ends. The length of the CDR3 is 12 residues. Germline CDR1 and CDR2: MDHEN and SYDVKM.

V gene TRBV9 combines with J gene TRBJ1-2; D not certain. Per germline, CDR1 SGDLS and CDR2 YYNGEE. Trimming removed 0 bases from V and 2 bases from J, with 8 bases in between. The CDR3 covers 14 residues. In nucleotides, the CDR3 is TGTGCCAGCAGCGTAGCTACAGAGAACTATGGCTACACCTTC. The encoded protein is CASSVATENYGYTF.

The CDR3 is CASSFNGLAGETQYF. CDR3 in DNA: TGTGCCAGCAGCTTTAACGGACTAGCGGGGGAGACCCAGTACTTC. The V gene is TRBV7-2, the J gene TRBJ2-5, with TRBD2 matching 12 bases. The CDR3 sequence is 15 residues long. The ends lost 3 bases at V and 5 bases at J; junction bases unmatched: 4. Germline V gene data show CDR1 as SGHTA and CDR2 as FQGNSA. The full variable domain, with the rest looked up from reference TRBV7-2 and TRBJ2-5, is GAGVSQSPSNKVTEKGKDVELRCDPISGHTALYWYRQSLGQGLEFLIYFQGNSAPDKSGLPSDRFSAERTGGSVSTLTIQRTQQEDSAVYLCASSFNGLAGETQYFGPGTRLLVL.

The J gene is TRBJ1-2, the V gene TRBV7-9; 8 positions agree with TRBD1. V lost 5 bases, J lost 3 bases, and 11 bases stayed unmatched. This CDR3 is 16 amino acids long. Germline loops: CDR1 SEHNR, CDR2 FQNEAQ (reference sequence). In DNA form, the CDR3 reads TGTGCCAGCAGCGCTCGACAGGGGCAAGTGGACTATGGCTACACCTTC. Protein sequence: CASSARQGQVDYGYTF.

In DNA form, the CDR3 reads TGCGCCAGCAGCCCCCAACCCACTAGCACAGATACGCAGTATTTT. It translates to CASSPQPTSTDTQYF. This chain uses TRBV4-3 with TRBJ2-3; D is uncertain. The CDR3 length is 15 residues. With 4 bases removed from V and 0 bases from J, the gap between germline ends came to 11 bases. Germline loops: CDR1 LGHNA, CDR2 YSLEER.

V gene TRBV7-3 combines with J gene TRBJ1-2, with 9 positions matching TRBD1. The CDR3 runs to 15 residues. V gave up 6 bases and J gave up 2 bases; unmatched junction bases: 7. Germline V gene sequence: CDR1 SGHTA, CDR2 FQGTGA. CDR3 coding DNA: TGTGCCAGCAGACAACAGGGGGCGGGAAACTATGGCTACACCTTC. This sequence encodes CASRQQGAGNYGYTF.

The J gene is TRBJ2-5, the V gene TRBV6-5; 9 bases are shared with TRBD2. Trimming cost V 7 bases and J 5 bases; bases outside gene matches: 11. The CDR3 extends over 15 amino acids. Germline V gives CDR1 MNHEY, CDR2 SVGAGI. In DNA, the CDR3 is TGTGCCAGCATTATGGTTCCTAGCGGGGTCGAGACCCAGTACTTC. Its protein is CASIMVPSGVETQYF.

Note on this clone: One end of the junction does not line up with germline, which may come from a read error. Other DNA sequences from this sample encode an identical CDR3 as well. The chain carries TRBV4-3 and TRBJ2-3, with a possible D match to TRBD2 (5 bases). Germline CDR1 is LGHNA and CDR2 is YSLEER. The CDR3 is 14 residues long. Written as DNA, the CDR3 is TGCGCCAGCAGCCAAACACCTAGCACAGATACGCAATATTTT. Protein sequence: CASSQTPSTDTQYF.

The chain joins TRBV2 to TRBJ1-5; 10 bases align to TRBD1. J gave up 2 bases and V 5 bases, and 6 bases lay outside the gene matches. The CDR3 length is 16 residues. Germline V gives CDR1 SNHLY, CDR2 FYNNEI. CDR3 sequence: CASSTLGTGGNQPQHF. As DNA, the CDR3 is TGTGCCAGCAGTACCTTGGGGACAGGGGGCAATCAGCCCCAGCATTTT.

The V and J genes are TRBV6-5 and TRBJ1-3; D possibly corresponds to TRBD1 (6 bases). The CDR3 runs to 16 residues. Trimming stripped 0 bases from V and 1 base from J, with 10 bases between. Germline CDR1 MNHEY, CDR2 SVGAGI. CDR3 sequence reads: CASSYSRTVSGNTIYF. CDR3 sequence (DNA): TGTGCCAGCAGTTACTCTAGGACAGTATCTGGAAACACCATATATTTT.

The V and J genes are TRBV11-1 and TRBJ1-2; D uncertain. CDR1 and CDR2 (germline): SGHAT, FQDESV (reference sequence). The CDR3 length is 13 residues. V was trimmed by 1 base and J by 8 bases, leaving 11 bases between them. DNA of the CDR3: TGTGCCAGCAGCTTAGGACGAGGGAGAGGCTACACCTTC. Amino acid sequence: CASSLGRGRGYTF.

This rearrangement joins TRBV27 to TRBJ2-5; 11 nucleotides line up with TRBD1. J gave up 5 bases and V 0 bases, and 5 bases lay outside the gene matches. CDR3 length equals 16 residues. The germline V gene has CDR1 MNHEY and CDR2 SMNVEV (reference sequence). The CDR3 loop is CASSLSGTGGFETQYF. The CDR3 bases are TGTGCCAGCAGTTTATCCGGGACAGGGGGTTTTGAGACCCAGTACTTC.

This clone was found a few times. This sequence joins TRBV6-5 and TRBJ1-1, with TRBD1 as a possible D gene (5 bases). V dropped 2 bases and J dropped 11 bases, with 21 bases sitting between them. The germline CDR1 and CDR2 sequences are MNHEY and SVGAGI. The CDR3 consists of 15 residues. The CDR3 sequence is CASSYGFQGTAEAFF. CDR3 DNA: TGTGCCAGCAGTTACGGTTTTCAGGGAACGGCGGAGGCTTTCTTT.

J is TRBJ2-4 and V is TRBV9, with 8 bases matching TRBD1. The trim removed 0 bases at V and 9 bases at J, leaving 8 bases unmatched. Germline lookup yields CDR1 SGDLS and CDR2 YYNGEE. This CDR3 region has 15 residues. CDR3 amino acids: CASSVAAGQVSIQYF. CDR3 coding DNA: TGTGCCAGCAGCGTAGCTGCGGGACAGGTCAGCATTCAGTACTTC.

The chain couples TRBV7-2 to TRBJ2-2; TRBD2 aligns across 7 bases. J was trimmed by 6 bases and V by 3 bases; bases with no gene match: 4. The CDR3 loop spans 14 amino acids. The germline CDR1 and CDR2 sequences are SGHTA and FQGNSA. The DNA of the CDR3 is TGTGCCAGCAGCTTTAATAGCGGGCCCGGGGAGCTGTTTTTT. This sequence encodes CASSFNSGPGELFF.

The chain joins TRBV12-5 to TRBJ1-5; maybe TRBD1 (5 bases). Per the germline V gene, CDR1 is LGHNT and CDR2 is FRNRAP. This CDR3 contains 17 residues. Trimming took 0 bases from V and 1 from J, leaving 13 bases between them. CDR3 sequence (DNA): TGTGCTAGTGGTTTGGTACCAGGGAATAAGAGCAATCAGCCCCAGCATTTT. Protein: CASGLVPGNKSNQPQHF. Using reference TRBV12-5 and TRBJ1-5 for the parts outside the CDR3, the full variable domain is DARVTQTPRHKVTEMGQEVTMRCQPILGHNTVFWYRQTMMQGLELLAYFRNRAPLDDSGMPKDRFSAEMPDATLATLKIQPSEPRDSAVYFCASGLVPGNKSNQPQHFGDGTRLSIL.

The rearrangement joins TRBV9 to TRBJ2-1, with TRBD2 matching over 7 bases. CDR3 length: 16 residues. Germline lookup yields CDR1 SGDLS and CDR2 YYNGEE. V lost 3 bases and J lost 4; bases outside the gene matches: 10. The CDR3 sequence: CASSGWGERGYNEQFF. DNA of the CDR3: TGTGCCAGCAGCGGCTGGGGAGAGCGGGGTTACAATGAGCAGTTCTTC. Full variable domain (outside the CDR3, taken from reference TRBV9 and TRBJ2-1): DSGVTQTPKHLITATGQRVTLRCSPRSGDLSVYWYQQSLDQGLQFLIQYYNGEERAKGNILERFSAQQFPDLHSELNLSSLELGDSALYFCASSGWGERGYNEQFFGPGTRLTVL.

This chain joins TRBV5-1 and TRBJ1-4; D gene unclear. V lost 4 bases and J 7 bases, leaving 23 bases between the germline ends. Germline V gives CDR1 SGHRS, CDR2 YFSETQ. The CDR3 spans 17 residues. The CDR3 coding sequence is TGCGCCAGCAGCCCCGGAGGCGGGCTATTGGTCCCTGAAAAACTGTTTTTT. Protein: CASSPGGGLLVPEKLFF.